This T cell receptor (beta chain) originates from a study of T cell responses to AZD1222 COVID-19 vaccine. Study observations and caveats: Baseline seropositives among AZD1222 recipients totaled only five to seven. No day 14 peak samples; only post-peak repertoires were characterized. Following two doses of AZD1222, Spike-specific TCR breadth and depth rose.

Notes on this clone: What it binds is unknown.

Germline V CDR1 and CDR2: MGHRA, YSYEKL. Trimming took off 0 bases at V and 2 bases at J, with 5 bases between the two ends. CDR3 length: 14 amino acids. Measured with immunoSEQ multiplex PCR; TCRdb has only the in-frame clones, and not every one. This table holds 150,000 to 200,000 clones, 85% to 90% found once. Sequences were derived from peripheral blood, sampled on day 0 of AZD1222 vaccination. This clonotype originated in an adult in good health. The chain couples TRBV4-1 to TRBJ1-5, with no clear D. This chain's CDR3 is CASSQDGGNQPQHF. For the CDR3, the DNA is TGCGCCAGCAGCCAAGATGGTGGCAATCAGCCCCAGCATTTT.